A single sample gave rise to the 4 T cell receptor beta chains below, sequenced in a study of blood T cell repertoires in COVID-19. Generated by immunoSEQ multiplex PCR, the TCRdb table keeps only in-frame clones and is missing some. The sample shows approximately 67,000 clones, less than 95% of them seen only once. The sample taken for sequencing was peripheral blood. The receptors stem from a woman aged 55-69 years with active COVID-19.

CDR3: CASSYGQGVVADTQYF. The CDR3 bases are TGTGCCAGCAGCTACGGACAGGGGGTAGTCGCAGATACGCAGTATTTT. This chain uses TRBV6-5 with TRBJ2-3, with 10 bases lining up with TRBD1. V was pared by 6 bases and J by 4 bases, with 10 bases of the junction left unmatched. Germline-derived CDR1 and CDR2 are MNHEY and SVGAGI. This CDR3 contains 16 residues.

The V call is TRBV6-1, the J call TRBJ1-2; D is ambiguous. This CDR3 has 16 residues. Germline V gene sequence: CDR1 MNHNS, CDR2 SASEGT. V was pared by 4 bases and J by 1 base, with 16 bases between. This chain's CDR3 is CASSGGSLLINYGYTF. CDR3 DNA: TGTGCCAGCAGTGGCGGCAGTCTCCTAATTAACTATGGCTACACCTTC.

The V gene is TRBV6-5, the J gene TRBJ1-1, with TRBD1 matching over 7 bases. CDR3 length: 15 residues. V was clipped by 2 bases and J by 8 bases; unmatched bases: 11. The germline V gene has CDR1 MNHEY and CDR2 SVGAGI. The CDR3 sequence: CASSYTKDRTSEAFF. The CDR3 DNA reads TGTGCCAGCAGTTACACCAAGGACAGGACGAGCGAAGCTTTCTTT.

This chain connects TRBV30 to TRBJ1-1, with D possibly matching TRBD1 (5 bases). V lost 1 base to trimming and J lost 1 base, with 19 bases between them. The CDR3 has 17 amino acids. Germline CDR1 GTSNPN, CDR2 SVGIG (reference sequence). The CDR3, as DNA: TGTGCCTGGAGTGACAGATTATCGACAGTGGGGAACACTGAAGCTTTCTTT. Translating it yields CAWSDRLSTVGNTEAFF.